These T cell receptor beta chains were read from a single sample in a study of cytomegalovirus exposure and HLA in healthy donors. TCRdb's copy holds only in-frame clones and misses some; the assay was immunoSEQ multiplex PCR. The sample includes roughly 56,000 clones, 91% of them seen just once. The specimen was PBMCs. The receptors were gathered from a woman younger than 45 in good health and CMV-seronegative. Both conserved end residues are part of each CDR3. The D gene is left open where the match is weak. Clone size is shown for a subset of rows, as once, few, many or a class of expanded clone.

J gene,D gene,V gene,clone size,CDR3 DNA,CDR3 protein
TRBJ1-6,NA,TRBV14,NA,TGTGCCAGCAGCCAGGTCGGGTCACCCCTCCACTTT,CASSQVGSPLHF
TRBJ2-1,TRBD2,TRBV9,NA,TGTGCCAGCAGCTCTTACAGCGGGAGCTCCTACAATGAGCAGTTCTTC,CASSSYSGSSYNEQFF
TRBJ1-2,TRBD1,TRBV6-1,once,TGTGCCAGCAGGGCGGGACAGGGGGCTGAGGGCTACACCTTC,CASRAGQGAEGYTF
TRBJ2-5,TRBD2,TRBV18,once,TGTGCCAGCTCACCGACTAGCGGGATACAAGAGACCCAGTACTTC,CASSPTSGIQETQYF
TRBJ2-2,NA,TRBV15,once,TGTGCCACCAGCAGAGATCAGGCAGGCAACACCGGGGAGCTGTTTTTT,CATSRDQAGNTGELFF
TRBJ2-1,TRBD1,TRBV15,NA,TGTGCCACCAGCAAACCCCAGGGGGACAGGCGGAATGAGCAGTTCTTC,CATSKPQGDRRNEQFF
TRBJ2-3,TRBD2,TRBV6-5,NA,TGTGCCAGCAGCTCCGGGACTACCACAGATACGCAGTATTTT,CASSSGTTTDTQYF
TRBJ2-5,NA,TRBV7-9,NA,TGTGCCAGCAGCCCGCCGGAGCTCCAAGAGACCCAGTACTTC,CASSPPELQETQYF
TRBJ1-4,NA,TRBV30,NA,TGTGCCTGGAGTGAAGGGTCATCGGGGATTAGTGAAAAACTGTTTTTT,CAWSEGSSGISEKLFF
TRBJ2-7,NA,TRBV27,few,TGTGCCAGCAGTTTATGGGGCAGGACGGCCGAGCAGTACTTC,CASSLWGRTAEQYF
TRBJ2-7,TRBD2,TRBV5-1,few,TGCGCCAGCAGCTTGCCCCCCCTAGCGGCCTCCTACGAGCAGTACTTC,CASSLPPLAASYEQYF
TRBJ1-2,NA,TRBV6-1,NA,TGTGCCAGCAGTTATCACGGAGGTGGCTACACCTTC,CASSYHGGGYTF
TRBJ2-7,TRBD1,TRBV6-5,NA,TGTGCCAGCAGATGGGGACAGGGGGCTGGATACGAGCAGTACTTC,CASRWGQGAGYEQYF
TRBJ1-2,NA,TRBV6-5,NA,TGTGCCAGCAGTTACGATGGGAGTGGCTACACCTTC,CASSYDGSGYTF
TRBJ1-4,NA,TRBV18,NA,TGTGCCAGCTCACCAGGGGCAGACGAAAAACTGTTTTTT,CASSPGADEKLFF
TRBJ2-2,TRBD2,TRBV11-2,NA,TGTGCCAGCAGCTTAGTTCGAGTAGCGGGATTCCCCGGGGAGCTGTTTTTT,CASSLVRVAGFPGELFF
TRBJ2-1,TRBD2,TRBV11-3,NA,TGTGCCAGCAGCCCCCAGGTGGGGGAGGGATCCTACAATGAGCAGTTCTTC,CASSPQVGEGSYNEQFF
TRBJ2-1,TRBD2,TRBV27,NA,TGTGCCAGCAGTCGACTAGCGGGAGAAACGGGCTCCTACAATGAGCAGTTCTTC,CASSRLAGETGSYNEQFF
TRBJ2-7,TRBD1,TRBV28,NA,TGTGCCAGCAACGAAGGGACAGGGGGGTCCTACGAGCAGTACTTC,CASNEGTGGSYEQYF
TRBJ2-1,TRBD2,TRBV9,NA,TGTGCCAGCGCTACCAGAGGGCTAGCGGGAGTGAATGAGCAGTTCTTC,CASATRGLAGVNEQFF
TRBJ2-5,TRBD1,TRBV11-3,NA,TGTGCCAGCAGCGCATGGGGGACAGAAGAGACCCAGTACTTC,CASSAWGTEETQYF
TRBJ2-1,NA,TRBV7-9,NA,TGTGCCAGCAGCCCGGGGGTTATGCCCCATGAGCAGTTCTTC,CASSPGVMPHEQFF
TRBJ1-5,NA,TRBV6-5,NA,TGTGCCAGCAGTCAAGGACAGTTTGATCAGCCCCAGCATTTT,CASSQGQFDQPQHF
TRBJ2-7,NA,TRBV7-9,once,TGTGCCAGCAGCTTATTATCGGACACCTACGAGCAGTACTTC,CASSLLSDTYEQYF
TRBJ2-1,TRBD1,TRBV29-1,NA,TGCAGCGTTTGGGAGACAGGGGGGGACAATGAGCAGTTCTTC,CSVWETGGDNEQFF
TRBJ1-3,TRBD1,TRBV10-3,NA,TGTGCCATCAGTGATCGCCGGGACAGCTCTGGAAACACCATATATTTT,CAISDRRDSSGNTIYF
TRBJ1-2,TRBD1,TRBV4-1,NA,TGCGCCAGCAGCCAACCGGGACAGGGGCTCTATGGCTACACCTTC,CASSQPGQGLYGYTF
TRBJ1-5,NA,TRBV30,NA,TGTGCCTGGGGGCGAGACGTTAGCAATCAGCCCCAGCATTTT,CAWGRDVSNQPQHF